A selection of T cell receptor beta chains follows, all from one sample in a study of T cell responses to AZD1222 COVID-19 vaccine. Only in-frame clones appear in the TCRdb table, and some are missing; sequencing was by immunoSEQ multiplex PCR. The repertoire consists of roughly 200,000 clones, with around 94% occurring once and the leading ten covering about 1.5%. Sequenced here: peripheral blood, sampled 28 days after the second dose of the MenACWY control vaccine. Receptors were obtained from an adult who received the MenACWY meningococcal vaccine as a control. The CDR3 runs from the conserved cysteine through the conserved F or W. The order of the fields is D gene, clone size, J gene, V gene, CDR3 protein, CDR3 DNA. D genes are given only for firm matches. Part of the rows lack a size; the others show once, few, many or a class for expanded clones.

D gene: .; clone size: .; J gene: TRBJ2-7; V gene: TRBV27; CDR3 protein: CASSFRGYEQYF; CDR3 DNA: TGTGCCAGCAGTTTCAGGGGCTACGAGCAGTACTTC
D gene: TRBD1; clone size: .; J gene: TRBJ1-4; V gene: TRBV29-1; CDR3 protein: CSVEVTGGLNEKLFF; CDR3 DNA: TGCAGCGTTGAAGTCACAGGGGGCCTTAATGAAAAACTGTTTTTT
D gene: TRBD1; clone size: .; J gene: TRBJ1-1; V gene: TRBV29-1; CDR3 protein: CSAEIQGGVTEAFF; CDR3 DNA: TGCAGCGCGGAGATACAGGGGGGGGTTACTGAAGCTTTCTTT
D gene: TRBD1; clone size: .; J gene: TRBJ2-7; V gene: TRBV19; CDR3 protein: CASSINWGQGVREQYF; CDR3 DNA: TGTGCCAGTAGTATCAACTGGGGACAGGGGGTTCGCGAGCAGTACTTC
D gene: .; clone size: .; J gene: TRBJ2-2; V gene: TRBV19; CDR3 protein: CASLRDTGELFF; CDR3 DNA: TGTGCCAGCCTCAGGGACACCGGGGAGCTGTTTTTT
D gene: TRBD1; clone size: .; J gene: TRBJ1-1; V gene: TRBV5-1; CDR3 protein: CASSPLQRTGEAFF; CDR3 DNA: TGCGCCAGCAGCCCACTCCAACGGACAGGGGAAGCTTTCTTT
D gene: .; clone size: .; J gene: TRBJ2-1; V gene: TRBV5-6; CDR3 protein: CASSLVRGNEQFF; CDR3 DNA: TGTGCCAGCAGCTTGGTGCGGGGTAATGAGCAGTTCTTC
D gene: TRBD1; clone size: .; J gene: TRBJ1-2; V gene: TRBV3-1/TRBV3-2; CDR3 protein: CASSQGGGQGYGYTF; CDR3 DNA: TGTGCCAGCAGCCAAGGCGGGGGACAGGGCTATGGCTACACCTTC
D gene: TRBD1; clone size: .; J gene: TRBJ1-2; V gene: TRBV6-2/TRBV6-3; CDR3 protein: CASSPRDRDGYTF; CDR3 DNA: TGTGCCAGCAGCCCCCGGGACAGGGATGGCTACACCTTC
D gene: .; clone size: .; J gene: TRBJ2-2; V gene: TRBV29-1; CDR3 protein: CSVDTGAANTGELFF; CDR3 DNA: TGCAGCGTTGACACGGGGGCCGCGAACACCGGGGAGCTGTTTTTT
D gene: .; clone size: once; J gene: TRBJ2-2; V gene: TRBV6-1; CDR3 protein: CASSEIGGPPEELFF; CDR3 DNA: TGTGCCAGCAGTGAAATCGGGGGGCCTCCGGAGGAGCTGTTTTTT
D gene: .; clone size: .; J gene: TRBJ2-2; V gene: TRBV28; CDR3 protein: CASSFGHETNTGELFF; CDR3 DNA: TGTGCCAGCAGTTTCGGTCACGAGACGAACACCGGGGAGCTGTTTTTT
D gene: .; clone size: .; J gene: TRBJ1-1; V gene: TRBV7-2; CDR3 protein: CASSLEPSRDTEAFF; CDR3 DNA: TGTGCCAGCAGCTTAGAACCGAGTAGGGACACTGAAGCTTTCTTT
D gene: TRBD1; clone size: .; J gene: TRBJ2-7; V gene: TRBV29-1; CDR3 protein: CSAVTGDPGYEQYF; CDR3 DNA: TGCAGCGCGGTAACAGGGGATCCGGGCTACGAGCAGTACTTC
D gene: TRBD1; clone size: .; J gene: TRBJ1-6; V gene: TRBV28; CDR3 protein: CASSLGTGSRPLHF; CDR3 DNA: TGTGCCAGCAGTTTAGGGACAGGATCCCGACCCCTCCACTTT
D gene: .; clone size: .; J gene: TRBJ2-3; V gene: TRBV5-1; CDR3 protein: CASSPALNTDTQYF; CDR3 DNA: TGCGCCAGCAGCCCGGCCCTTAACACAGATACGCAGTATTTT
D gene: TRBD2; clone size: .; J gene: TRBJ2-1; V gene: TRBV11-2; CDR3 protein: CASSFYPPGTRMDEQFF; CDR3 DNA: TGTGCCAGCAGTTTTTACCCTCCCGGGACTAGAATGGATGAGCAGTTCTTC
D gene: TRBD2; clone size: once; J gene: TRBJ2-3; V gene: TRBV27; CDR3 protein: CASSSRTSGGFSTDTQYF; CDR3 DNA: TGTGCCAGCAGTTCGAGGACTAGCGGGGGGTTTAGCACAGATACGCAGTATTTT
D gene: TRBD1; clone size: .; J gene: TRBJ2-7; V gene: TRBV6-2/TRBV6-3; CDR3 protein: CASSYGGQGAYEQYF; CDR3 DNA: TGTGCCAGCAGTTACGGCGGACAGGGGGCCTACGAGCAGTACTTC
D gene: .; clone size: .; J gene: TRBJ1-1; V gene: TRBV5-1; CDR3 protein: CASSLAGRIKGTEAFF; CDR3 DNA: TGCGCCAGCAGCTTGGCCGGGCGCATCAAAGGCACTGAAGCTTTCTTT
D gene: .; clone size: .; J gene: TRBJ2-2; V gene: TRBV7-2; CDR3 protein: CASSLEETGELFF; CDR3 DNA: TGTGCCAGCAGCTTAGAGGAAACCGGGGAGCTGTTTTTT
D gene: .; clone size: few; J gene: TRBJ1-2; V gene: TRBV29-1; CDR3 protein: CSVEARGSVYGYTF; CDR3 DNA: TGCAGCGTTGAAGCACGGGGCTCGGTCTATGGCTACACCTTC
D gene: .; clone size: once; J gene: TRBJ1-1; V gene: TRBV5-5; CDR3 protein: CASSFRTAVNTEAFF; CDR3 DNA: TGTGCCAGCAGCTTTAGGACAGCCGTAAACACTGAAGCTTTCTTT
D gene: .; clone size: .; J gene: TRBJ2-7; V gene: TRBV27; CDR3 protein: CASSGLRDLGGYEQYF; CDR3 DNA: TGTGCCAGCAGTGGGTTACGGGACTTGGGAGGCTACGAGCAGTACTTC
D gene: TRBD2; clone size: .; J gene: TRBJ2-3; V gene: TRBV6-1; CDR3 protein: CASSEDLAGSSTDTQYF; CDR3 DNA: TGTGCCAGCAGTGAAGACTTAGCGGGAAGTAGCACAGATACGCAGTATTTT
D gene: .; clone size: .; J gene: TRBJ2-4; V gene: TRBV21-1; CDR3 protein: CASSKAPGVLKLAKNIQYF; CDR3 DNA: TGTGCCAGCAGCAAAGCACCGGGGGTACTGAAACTAGCCAAAAACATTCAGTACTTC
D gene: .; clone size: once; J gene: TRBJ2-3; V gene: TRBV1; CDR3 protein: CTSSPRTDTQYF; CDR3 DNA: TGCACCAGCAGCCCGCGCACAGATACGCAGTATTTT
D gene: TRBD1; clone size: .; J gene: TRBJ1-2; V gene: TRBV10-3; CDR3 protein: CATFIGQGNGYTF; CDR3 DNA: TGTGCCACCTTTATCGGACAGGGAAACGGCTACACCTTC
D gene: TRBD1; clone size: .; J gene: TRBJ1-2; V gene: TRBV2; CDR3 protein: CASLGQIYGYTF; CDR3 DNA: TGTGCCAGCCTGGGACAGATCTATGGCTACACCTTC
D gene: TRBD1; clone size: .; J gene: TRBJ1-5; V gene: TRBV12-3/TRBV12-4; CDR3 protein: CASRGQGSQPQHF; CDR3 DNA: TGTGCCAGCAGGGGACAGGGTTCGCAGCCCCAGCATTTT
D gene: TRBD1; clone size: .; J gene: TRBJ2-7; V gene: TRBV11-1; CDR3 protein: CASSTGDRTYEQYF; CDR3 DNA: TGTGCCAGCAGCACCGGGGACAGAACCTACGAGCAGTACTTC
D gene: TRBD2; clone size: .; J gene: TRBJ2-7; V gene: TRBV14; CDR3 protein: CASSQEQGGFSYEQYF; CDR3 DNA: TGTGCCAGCAGCCAAGAGCAGGGAGGGTTCTCCTACGAGCAGTACTTC
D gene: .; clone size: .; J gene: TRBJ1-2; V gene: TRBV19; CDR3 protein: CASSTQGTGAYGYTF; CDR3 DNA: TGTGCCAGTAGTACCCAGGGTACCGGTGCCTATGGCTACACCTTC
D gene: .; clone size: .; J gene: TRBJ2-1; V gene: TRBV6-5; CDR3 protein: CASSYQGGAYNEQFF; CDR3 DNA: TGTGCCAGCAGTTACCAGGGGGGCGCCTACAATGAGCAGTTCTTC
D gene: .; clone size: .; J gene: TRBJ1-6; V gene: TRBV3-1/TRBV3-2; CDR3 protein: CASSHGQRDSPLHF; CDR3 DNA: TGTGCCAGCAGCCACGGACAGAGGGATTCACCCCTCCACTTT
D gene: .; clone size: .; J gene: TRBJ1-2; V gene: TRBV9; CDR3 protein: CASSVAKQLTNYGYTF; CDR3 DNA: TGTGCCAGCAGCGTAGCTAAACAGCTGACTAACTATGGCTACACCTTC
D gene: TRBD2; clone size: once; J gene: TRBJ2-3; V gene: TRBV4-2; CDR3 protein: CASSQEGRLAGRTDTQYF; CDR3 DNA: TGTGCCAGCAGCCAAGAAGGGAGGCTAGCGGGGCGCACAGATACGCAGTATTTT